The clone carrying this TCR beta chain was found a few times. Gene-specific TRAV and TRBV primers were used for first-strand cDNA, covering alpha and beta chains. The TCRs were subjected to amplification over approximately 18 PCR cycles employing a constant-region primer in conjunction with a V-primer adapter. TCRdb recomputed calls from the reads with MiXCR, one row per CDR3 protein. The sample contains around 9,000 distinct CDR3 sequences, around 63% of which appear only once. In germline, CDR1 is SGHNT, CDR2 YYREEE (reference sequence). CDR3 size: 13 residues. V lost 4 bases and J 5 bases, leaving 11 bases between the germline ends. These data are taken from a study of low-dose radiotherapy and immunotherapy resistance in tumors. Study background: Each patient was administered nivolumab intravenously at 240 mg, which was a flat dose, every two weeks, along with intravenous ipilimumab at 1 mg/kg every six weeks.

The sequence came from a human donor with advanced metastatic prostate, ovarian, gallbladder or colorectal cancer (not recorded which). This table probably holds off-target reads from a library built for another chain. This rearrangement joins TRBV5-4 to TRBJ2-3; no clear D gene. The CDR3 is CASSPPGRDTQYF. The CDR3 DNA reads TGTGCCAGCAGCCCCCCTGGCAGAGATACGCAGTATTTT.